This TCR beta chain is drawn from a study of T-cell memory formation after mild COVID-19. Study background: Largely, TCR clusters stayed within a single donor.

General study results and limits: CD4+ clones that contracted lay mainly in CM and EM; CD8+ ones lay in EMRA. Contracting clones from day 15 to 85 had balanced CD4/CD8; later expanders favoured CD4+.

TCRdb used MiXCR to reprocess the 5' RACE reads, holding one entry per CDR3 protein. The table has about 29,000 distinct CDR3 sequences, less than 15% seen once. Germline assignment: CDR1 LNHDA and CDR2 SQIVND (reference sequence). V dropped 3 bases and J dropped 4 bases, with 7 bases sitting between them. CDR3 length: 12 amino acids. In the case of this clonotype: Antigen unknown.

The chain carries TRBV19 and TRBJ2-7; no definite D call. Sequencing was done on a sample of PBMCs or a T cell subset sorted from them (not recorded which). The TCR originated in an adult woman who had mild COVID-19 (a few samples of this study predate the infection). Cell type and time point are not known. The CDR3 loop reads CASSIGPYEQYF. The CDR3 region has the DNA TGTGCCAGTAGTATCGGACCTTACGAGCAGTACTTC.